This TCR beta chain comes out of a study of T cell responses to AZD1222 COVID-19 vaccine. Study-level results: Breadth and depth of Spike-specific TCRs rose after two AZD1222 doses. Recipients of AZD1222 seropositive at baseline numbered only 6 or 7. It should be noted that donors were predominantly white British and more often female, and clonal diversity was possibly underestimated.

The CDR3 length is 14 residues. Looked up from germline, CDR1 is MDHEN and CDR2 is SYDVKM. V lost 3 bases and J lost 2, with 10 bases in between. A word on this clone: Its antigen remains unknown.

Sequencing used immunoSEQ multiplex PCR; TCRdb keeps in-frame clones, though not all of them. The sample holds roughly 150,000 clones; roughly nine tenths are singletons and the top ten take 4.5% to 6.5%. V gene TRBV28 combines with J gene TRBJ1-2; D remains ambiguous. This TCR was sampled from an adult in good health. Sequenced material: peripheral blood, taken on day 0 of AZD1222 vaccination. The CDR3 reads CASSLGSDNYGYTF. The CDR3 bases are TGTGCCAGCAGTTTGGGTAGCGACAACTATGGCTACACCTTC.